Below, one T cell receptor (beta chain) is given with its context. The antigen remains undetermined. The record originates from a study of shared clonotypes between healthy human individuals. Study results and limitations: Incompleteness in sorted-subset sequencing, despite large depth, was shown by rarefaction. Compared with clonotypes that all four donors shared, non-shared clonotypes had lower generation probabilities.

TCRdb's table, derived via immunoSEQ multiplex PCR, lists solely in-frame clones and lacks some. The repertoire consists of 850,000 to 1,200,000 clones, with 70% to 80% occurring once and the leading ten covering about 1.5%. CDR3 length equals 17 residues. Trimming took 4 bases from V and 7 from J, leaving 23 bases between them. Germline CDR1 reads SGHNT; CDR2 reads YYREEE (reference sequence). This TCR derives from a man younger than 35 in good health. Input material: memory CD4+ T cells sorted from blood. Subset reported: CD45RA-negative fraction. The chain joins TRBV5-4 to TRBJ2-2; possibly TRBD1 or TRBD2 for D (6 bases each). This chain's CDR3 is CASSGARGAGLSGELFF. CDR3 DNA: TGTGCCAGCAGCGGCGCGAGGGGGGCAGGTTTAAGCGGGGAGCTGTTTTTT.